This TCR beta chain was sequenced for a study of sequential checkpoint blockade in melanoma. About the research overall: Arm A got nivolumab then ipilimumab; arm B the reverse, 1:1. Both treatment sequences were followed by maintenance nivolumab.

Produced via immunoSEQ multiplex PCR; TCRdb's table is partial and in-frame only. This table has about 20,000 clones, roughly 82% appearing once. Treatment reported: randomized to nivolumab then ipilimumab (arm A) or the reverse (arm B). Patients had received no earlier DNA-damaging chemotherapy. The origin of this receptor is a human donor with melanoma. The source material was CD8+ T cells sorted from blood (inferred from file names), sampled from a patient given nivolumab and ipilimumab in sequence.

The chain's CDR3 is CASIKSRDRGTYEQYF. The CDR3 nucleotides read TGTGCCAGCATCAAAAGCCGGGACAGGGGAACCTACGAGCAGTACTTC. The rearrangement uses TRBV28 and TRBJ2-7; 10 bases line up with TRBD1. The germline gives CDR1 MDHEN, CDR2 SYDVKM. V shed 7 bases and J 2 bases; nucleotides not matched to a gene: 11. The CDR3 consists of 16 residues.